This T cell receptor (beta chain) was captured by sequencing in a study of lymphopenia after photon versus proton radiotherapy. General study results and limits: Oligoclonal CD8+ Temra expansion after nadir drove photon patients' diversity drop.

This clone has just a few counts. The antigen is not known. CDR3 length: 13 residues. CDR1 LNHDA and CDR2 SQIVND come from the germline V gene (reference sequence). Trimming took off 5 bases at V and 9 bases at J, with 13 bases between the two ends. Assay: immunoSEQ multiplex PCR; the TCRdb copy retains only in-frame clones and omits some. This sample has 65,000 to 70,000 clones, with approximately 91% found just once. This TCR came from a woman aged 70-85 years with pancreatic cancer. The sample consisted of peripheral blood, taken from a patient treated with photon-based radiotherapy. The chain is built from TRBV19 and TRBJ2-2, with D possibly being TRBD1 or TRBD2 (5 bases each). The CDR3 DNA reads TGTGCCAGTAGTCCACTAGGGGCTTGGGAGCTGTTTTTT. Its translation is CASSPLGAWELFF.